This is a list of T cell receptor beta chains from one sample in a study of T-cell reconstitution after alpha-beta-depleted transplantation in children. TCRdb re-called the PCR reads with MiXCR, one entry per CDR3 protein. The data hold some 110,000 distinct CDR3 sequences, with about 9.3% observed a single time. Sequenced here: PBMCs, sampled before TCRalphabeta/CD19-depleted stem cell transplant. These receptor sequences come from a boy aged 2-15 years with acute lymphoblastic leukemia, due to receive a stem cell transplant. Each CDR3 is given with its conserved first and last residue. A D gene is named only where the DNA matches it firmly. Some rows mark clone size as missing; the rest say once, few, many or name a class of expanded clone.

clone size: many; D gene: -; V gene: TRBV18; J gene: TRBJ2-5; CDR3 DNA: TGTGCCAGCTCACCACCGGGTCCCCCATTCCGGACCCAGTACTTC; CDR3 protein: CASSPPGPPFRTQYF
clone size: -; D gene: -; V gene: TRBV7-9; J gene: TRBJ2-1; CDR3 DNA: TGTGCCAGCACTGCGCCAAGCGGATCCCCATACAATGAGCAGTTCTTC; CDR3 protein: CASTAPSGSPYNEQFF
clone size: -; D gene: TRBD2; V gene: TRBV5-1; J gene: TRBJ2-3; CDR3 DNA: TGCGCCAGCAGGGGACTAGCGGGAGTTGCGACAGATACGCAGTATTTT; CDR3 protein: CASRGLAGVATDTQYF
clone size: few; D gene: -; V gene: TRBV7-7; J gene: TRBJ2-1; CDR3 DNA: TGTGCTAGCAGCTTAGAACTAGGGATTAACAATGAGCAGTTCTTC; CDR3 protein: CASSLELGINNEQFF
clone size: -; D gene: TRBD1; V gene: TRBV5-1; J gene: TRBJ2-3; CDR3 DNA: TGCGCCAGCAGCGTACCGGGACAGAGAACAGATACGCAGTATTTT; CDR3 protein: CASSVPGQRTDTQYF
clone size: few; D gene: TRBD2; V gene: TRBV6-5; J gene: TRBJ2-4; CDR3 DNA: TGTGCCAGCAGTTATTGGACTAGCGGGACTAAAAACATTCAGTACTTC; CDR3 protein: CASSYWTSGTKNIQYF
clone size: -; D gene: TRBD2; V gene: TRBV4-1; J gene: TRBJ2-1; CDR3 DNA: TGCGCCAGCAGCCGCACGGGGGGGGCTTACAATGAGCAGTTCTTC; CDR3 protein: CASSRTGGAYNEQFF
clone size: few; D gene: -; V gene: TRBV4-2; J gene: TRBJ1-1; CDR3 DNA: TGTGCCAGCAGCCAAGAAACAGGGTTTGCTGAAGCTTTCTTT; CDR3 protein: CASSQETGFAEAFF
clone size: -; D gene: TRBD1; V gene: TRBV18; J gene: TRBJ2-7; CDR3 DNA: TGTGCCAGCTCACCACTTGGACAGGGGACATACGAGCAGTACTTC; CDR3 protein: CASSPLGQGTYEQYF
clone size: -; D gene: TRBD1; V gene: TRBV19; J gene: TRBJ2-1; CDR3 DNA: TGTGCCAGTAGTTTGGACAGGGGTTTGGGGAATGAGCAGTTCTTC; CDR3 protein: CASSLDRGLGNEQFF
clone size: many; D gene: TRBD2; V gene: TRBV6-5; J gene: TRBJ2-1; CDR3 DNA: TGTGCCAGCACCGCACCGGGAGGTTGGGGGAATGAGCAGTTCTTC; CDR3 protein: CASTAPGGWGNEQFF
clone size: -; D gene: TRBD2; V gene: TRBV7-2; J gene: TRBJ2-3; CDR3 DNA: TGTGCCAGCAGCTTGGGACTAGCGGGAGCAGATACGCAGTATTTT; CDR3 protein: CASSLGLAGADTQYF
clone size: few; D gene: TRBD1; V gene: TRBV5-1; J gene: TRBJ1-2; CDR3 DNA: TGCGCCAGCAGCGCAAGCTACAGGGGTAGTGGTCCTAACTATGGCTACACCTTC; CDR3 protein: CASSASYRGSGPNYGYTF
clone size: few; D gene: TRBD2; V gene: TRBV20-1; J gene: TRBJ2-3; CDR3 DNA: TGCAGTGCGCCACCCCGGACTAGCGGGACTTTCGGAGATACGCAGTATTTT; CDR3 protein: CSAPPRTSGTFGDTQYF
clone size: many; D gene: TRBD2; V gene: TRBV7-9; J gene: TRBJ2-4; CDR3 DNA: TGTGCCAGCAGCTTAGTAGGCCAGCGGGAATCCATTCAGTACTTC; CDR3 protein: CASSLVGQRESIQYF
clone size: few; D gene: -; V gene: TRBV20-1; J gene: TRBJ2-3; CDR3 DNA: TGCAGTGCGTCAATAGCGCTGAGCACAGATACGCAGTATTTT; CDR3 protein: CSASIALSTDTQYF
clone size: few; D gene: -; V gene: TRBV18; J gene: TRBJ2-1; CDR3 DNA: TGTGCCAGCTCACCGGGTCTTCGAGAAGTTAATGAGCAGTTCTTC; CDR3 protein: CASSPGLREVNEQFF
clone size: many; D gene: -; V gene: TRBV5-4; J gene: TRBJ2-1; CDR3 DNA: TGTGCCAGCAGCTTGGTGGGAAGGGGCGAGCAGTTCTTC; CDR3 protein: CASSLVGRGEQFF
clone size: -; D gene: -; V gene: TRBV30; J gene: TRBJ2-1; CDR3 DNA: TGTGCCTGGAGAGGAGGGTGGAATGAGCAGTTCTTC; CDR3 protein: CAWRGGWNEQFF
clone size: few; D gene: -; V gene: TRBV3-1; J gene: TRBJ2-6; CDR3 DNA: TGTGCCAGCAGCGGACGAGGACAGCCTTTTGGGGGGGCCAACGTCCTGACTTTC; CDR3 protein: CASSGRGQPFGGANVLTF
clone size: many; D gene: -; V gene: TRBV25-1; J gene: TRBJ2-5; CDR3 DNA: TGTGCCAGCAGTGGTGAGACCCAGTACTTC; CDR3 protein: CASSGETQYF
clone size: few; D gene: TRBD2; V gene: TRBV7-2; J gene: TRBJ2-1; CDR3 DNA: TGTGCCAGCAGTCCTAGCGGGCCAACAGGGAGGTCCTACAATGAGCAGTTCTTC; CDR3 protein: CASSPSGPTGRSYNEQFF
clone size: -; D gene: -; V gene: TRBV11-2; J gene: TRBJ1-1; CDR3 DNA: TGTGCCAGCAGCTTCAGTGGGAAAAACACTGAAGCTTTCTTT; CDR3 protein: CASSFSGKNTEAFF
clone size: -; D gene: -; V gene: TRBV5-1; J gene: TRBJ1-5; CDR3 DNA: TGCGCCAGCAGCCCGGACTATGGAAATCAGCCCCAGCATTTT; CDR3 protein: CASSPDYGNQPQHF
clone size: many; D gene: -; V gene: TRBV12-3/TRBV12-4; J gene: TRBJ1-2; CDR3 DNA: TGTGCCAGCAGTTCTCTCTATGGCTACACCTTC; CDR3 protein: CASSSLYGYTF
clone size: few; D gene: -; V gene: TRBV5-6; J gene: TRBJ2-5; CDR3 DNA: TGTGCCAGCAGCTCCAGGCATCAAGAGACCCAGTACTTC; CDR3 protein: CASSSRHQETQYF
clone size: many; D gene: -; V gene: TRBV6-5; J gene: TRBJ1-2; CDR3 DNA: TGTGCCAGCAGTTACGGAGAAGGGGGCTATGGCTACACCTTC; CDR3 protein: CASSYGEGGYGYTF
clone size: many; D gene: -; V gene: TRBV7-8; J gene: TRBJ2-3; CDR3 DNA: TGTGCCAGCAGCCGGGGCCCCGAGTCAGTCCGCACAGATACGCAGTATTTT; CDR3 protein: CASSRGPESVRTDTQYF
clone size: many; D gene: TRBD1; V gene: TRBV10-3; J gene: TRBJ2-1; CDR3 DNA: TGTGCCATCAGTGACGGGACAGGGAACAATGAGCAGTTCTTC; CDR3 protein: CAISDGTGNNEQFF
clone size: -; D gene: -; V gene: TRBV5-1; J gene: TRBJ2-3; CDR3 DNA: TGCGCCAGCAGCTTGGGGCAAAAACTCAATACGCAGTATTTT; CDR3 protein: CASSLGQKLNTQYF
clone size: -; D gene: TRBD1; V gene: TRBV10-3; J gene: TRBJ1-2; CDR3 DNA: TGTGCCATCAGTGAGTCGACAGGGGGCATCCATGGCTACACCTTC; CDR3 protein: CAISESTGGIHGYTF
clone size: few; D gene: TRBD1; V gene: TRBV28; J gene: TRBJ1-5; CDR3 DNA: TGTGCCGCCAAATTCCGGGACAGGGAATATCAGCCCCAGCATTTT; CDR3 protein: CAAKFRDREYQPQHF
clone size: -; D gene: -; V gene: TRBV18; J gene: TRBJ2-4; CDR3 DNA: TGTGCCAGCTCACCGTCGGGTGGCAAAAACATTCAGTACTTC; CDR3 protein: CASSPSGGKNIQYF
clone size: many; D gene: -; V gene: TRBV18; J gene: TRBJ2-2; CDR3 DNA: TGTGCCAGCTCACCCAAGGCCGGGGAGCTGTTTTTT; CDR3 protein: CASSPKAGELFF
clone size: many; D gene: TRBD2; V gene: TRBV12-5; J gene: TRBJ2-1; CDR3 DNA: TGTGCTAGTGCCCAGACTAGCGGCTACAATGAGCAGTTCTTC; CDR3 protein: CASAQTSGYNEQFF
clone size: -; D gene: -; V gene: TRBV29-1; J gene: TRBJ1-5; CDR3 DNA: TGCAGCGTTCGCAGGACCTACGATCAGCCCCAGCATTTT; CDR3 protein: CSVRRTYDQPQHF
clone size: many; D gene: -; V gene: TRBV29-1; J gene: TRBJ2-1; CDR3 DNA: TGCAGCGTTGGGGAGCACAATGAGCAGTTCTTC; CDR3 protein: CSVGEHNEQFF
clone size: once; D gene: -; V gene: TRBV28; J gene: TRBJ2-6; CDR3 DNA: TGTGCCAGCAGTTTTTTGCCAGAGTTATTCTCGGGGGCCAACGTCCTGACTTTC; CDR3 protein: CASSFLPELFSGANVLTF
clone size: few; D gene: -; V gene: TRBV5-1; J gene: TRBJ2-1; CDR3 DNA: TGCGCCAGCAGCACCCAACAGGCCTCTCCCTACAATGAGCAGTTCTTC; CDR3 protein: CASSTQQASPYNEQFF
clone size: -; D gene: -; V gene: TRBV29-1; J gene: TRBJ2-1; CDR3 DNA: TGCAGCGTTGAGAGTCGCGGGATGAACAATGAGCAGTTCTTC; CDR3 protein: CSVESRGMNNEQFF
clone size: few; D gene: -; V gene: TRBV12-3/TRBV12-4; J gene: TRBJ1-5; CDR3 DNA: TGTGCCAGCAGTTCAACATACAACAATCAGCCCCAGCATTTT; CDR3 protein: CASSSTYNNQPQHF
clone size: few; D gene: -; V gene: TRBV5-1; J gene: TRBJ2-5; CDR3 DNA: TGCGCCAGCAGCTTGGGGGGACAGGGACTAGGAGAGACCCAGTACTTC; CDR3 protein: CASSLGGQGLGETQYF
clone size: many; D gene: -; V gene: TRBV7-2; J gene: TRBJ2-7; CDR3 DNA: TGTGCCAGCAGCCCATCTGGGAGAGGAAACGAGCAGTACTTC; CDR3 protein: CASSPSGRGNEQYF
clone size: -; D gene: TRBD1; V gene: TRBV28; J gene: TRBJ1-1; CDR3 DNA: TGTGCCAGCAGCGGACAGGGGGCGGGTGACACTGAAGCTTTCTTT; CDR3 protein: CASSGQGAGDTEAFF
clone size: few; D gene: -; V gene: TRBV12-3/TRBV12-4; J gene: TRBJ1-2; CDR3 DNA: TGTGCCAGCAGTTTAGCCGGGGGGAACTATGGCTACACCTTC; CDR3 protein: CASSLAGGNYGYTF
clone size: few; D gene: TRBD1; V gene: TRBV28; J gene: TRBJ1-2; CDR3 DNA: TGTGCCAGCAGTGCCCAGGGGGTAGGAGGCTACACCTTC; CDR3 protein: CASSAQGVGGYTF
clone size: many; D gene: -; V gene: TRBV6-6; J gene: TRBJ2-7; CDR3 DNA: TGTGCCAGCAGTTACTCAGTGTCCTACGAGCAGTACTTC; CDR3 protein: CASSYSVSYEQYF
clone size: many; D gene: -; V gene: TRBV6-1; J gene: TRBJ2-7; CDR3 DNA: TGTGCCAGCAGTGCAAGCGGCCACGGCCCCTCCTACGAGCAGTACTTC; CDR3 protein: CASSASGHGPSYEQYF
clone size: few; D gene: TRBD2; V gene: TRBV6-2/TRBV6-3; J gene: TRBJ2-7; CDR3 DNA: TGTGCCAGCAGGACTAGCGGGAGGTCCTACGAGCAGTACTTC; CDR3 protein: CASRTSGRSYEQYF
clone size: -; D gene: TRBD2; V gene: TRBV7-6; J gene: TRBJ2-2; CDR3 DNA: TGTGCCAGCAGCTTAGAAGCGGGAGGACGGGAGCTGTTTTTT; CDR3 protein: CASSLEAGGRELFF
clone size: few; D gene: -; V gene: TRBV20-1; J gene: TRBJ1-1; CDR3 DNA: TGCAGTGCTAGTAAAGGGGGCACTGAAGCTTTCTTT; CDR3 protein: CSASKGGTEAFF
clone size: few; D gene: TRBD2; V gene: TRBV20-1; J gene: TRBJ2-1; CDR3 DNA: TGCAGTGCTAGAGACCGGCGACCGGGACTAGCGGGAGGCGGTGAGCAGTTCTTC; CDR3 protein: CSARDRRPGLAGGGEQFF
clone size: -; D gene: -; V gene: TRBV5-1; J gene: TRBJ1-1; CDR3 DNA: TGCGCCAGCAGCCTTCGACCCCCCGACGGGAACACTGAAGCTTTCTTT; CDR3 protein: CASSLRPPDGNTEAFF
clone size: few; D gene: -; V gene: TRBV12-3/TRBV12-4; J gene: TRBJ1-2; CDR3 DNA: TGTGCCAGCAGGAGGGACGTCTATGGCTACACCTTC; CDR3 protein: CASRRDVYGYTF
clone size: few; D gene: -; V gene: TRBV7-6; J gene: TRBJ2-1; CDR3 DNA: TGTGCCAGCAGCCCCGGGCGACTCTACAATGAGCAGTTCTTC; CDR3 protein: CASSPGRLYNEQFF
clone size: -; D gene: -; V gene: TRBV7-2; J gene: TRBJ1-4; CDR3 DNA: TGTGCCAGCAGCTTCTCCCCAAATGAAAAACTGTTTTTT; CDR3 protein: CASSFSPNEKLFF
clone size: -; D gene: TRBD2; V gene: TRBV5-6; J gene: TRBJ2-1; CDR3 DNA: TGTGCCAGCAGCGTGCAGCCTAGCGGGATGAATGAGCAGTTCTTC; CDR3 protein: CASSVQPSGMNEQFF
clone size: many; D gene: -; V gene: TRBV10-1; J gene: TRBJ2-7; CDR3 DNA: TGCGCCAGCAGTTCCAGGGGGGACGAGCAGTACTTC; CDR3 protein: CASSSRGDEQYF
clone size: many; D gene: -; V gene: TRBV5-1; J gene: TRBJ2-2; CDR3 DNA: TGCGCCAGCAGCCCTATACAGGCGAACACCGGGGAGCTGTTTTTT; CDR3 protein: CASSPIQANTGELFF